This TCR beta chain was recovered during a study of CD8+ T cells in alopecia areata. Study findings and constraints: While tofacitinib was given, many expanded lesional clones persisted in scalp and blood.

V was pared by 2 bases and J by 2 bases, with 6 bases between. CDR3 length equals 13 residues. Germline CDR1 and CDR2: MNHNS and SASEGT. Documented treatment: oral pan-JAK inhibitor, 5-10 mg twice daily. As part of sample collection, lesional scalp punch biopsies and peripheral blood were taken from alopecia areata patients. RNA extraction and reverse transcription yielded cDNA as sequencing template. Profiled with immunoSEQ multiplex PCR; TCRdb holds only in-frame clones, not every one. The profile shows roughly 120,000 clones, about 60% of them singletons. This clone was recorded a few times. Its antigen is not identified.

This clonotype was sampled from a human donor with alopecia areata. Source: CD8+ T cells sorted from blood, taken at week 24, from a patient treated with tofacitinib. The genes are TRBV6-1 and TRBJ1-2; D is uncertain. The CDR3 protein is CASSERQNYGYTF. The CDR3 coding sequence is TGTGCCAGCAGTGAAAGACAAAACTATGGCTACACCTTC.